This section outlines one T cell receptor (beta chain) sequence together with its context. Its antigen is not yet known. Base-call qualities are not available, and no considerably larger clone is one nucleotide away. Genomic DNA was isolated from the sorted cells so that the TCRbeta CDR3 region could be sequenced. The immunoSEQ Assay was used for sequencing of TCRbeta CDR3 regions. TCRdb obtained this table from immuneACCESS and retained in-frame rearrangements with V and J assigned. These tables miss some clones; where compared with another copy, unresolved V genes account for less than half of the shortfall, and the remainder is unexplained. This sample is represented by about 66,000 clones; around 86% of them were singletons. Roughly 8.2% of the sample lies in the top ten. From the cysteine up to the phenylalanine, the CDR3 has a length of 14 residues. Only the CDR3 DNA is retained, 42 bases long and in frame from the first base. At the junction V is shortened by 3 bases and J by 1 base, with 7 bases in between. CDR1 LNHDA and CDR2 SQIVND are derived from the germline V gene (reference sequence).

The trial excluded patients who had a history of autoimmune disease or were on systemic immunosuppression. Peripheral blood for TCR sequencing was collected from all dose cohorts at baseline, on cycle 4 day 1, and on cycle 7 day 1. Samples were obtained from an open-label, multicenter, first-in-human phase I dose-escalation trial of ivuxolimab. Adults with locally advanced or metastatic head and neck squamous cell, hepatocellular, melanoma or renal cell carcinoma were enrolled in the trial. Before TCR sequencing, CD4+ T cells and CD8+ T cells were sorted from peripheral blood as separate populations. The data originate from a study of OX40 agonist ivuxolimab in advanced cancers. Concerning the study at large: Ivuxolimab was an agonistic, fully human IgG2 monoclonal antibody directed against OX40 (CD134), a costimulatory receptor. Of the roughly 54 patients in dose escalation, approximately 20 had hepatocellular carcinoma, roughly 15 had melanoma, 9 had renal cell carcinoma and 9 had head and neck cancer. The monotherapy dose-escalation portion (N of about 47 patients) of the phase I ivuxolimab trial is reported in the paper. The dose-escalation cohort was roughly 80% male with a mean age of around 62 years, ranging from about 23 to 85. Intravenous ivuxolimab was administered to patients every 2 weeks at six dose levels: 0.01, 0.1, 0.3, 1.5, 3 and 10 mg/kg. Prior anti-PD-1, anti-PD-L1 or anti-CTLA-4 therapy was permitted, and checkpoint inhibitors had been received by roughly 40% of dose-escalation patients. Partial responses occurred in three dose-escalation patients: two with cutaneous melanoma and one with hepatocellular carcinoma. The point of sequencing TCRbeta in the periphery was to test whether ivuxolimab changed TCR sequence diversity and drove clonal T-cell expansion.

Paper-wide results and their limitations: In the 0.1-3.0 mg/kg groups, partial responders had among the lowest normalized peripheral clonal expansion, particularly in CD8+ T cells. At doses from 0.1 to 3.0 mg/kg, clonal expansion was seen in both CD4+ and CD8+ blood T cells between baseline and week 6. After ivuxolimab, more expanded clones were found on average in CD8+ T cells than in CD4+ T cells. Low levels of normalized T-cell clonal expansion were also seen in some nonresponding patients. Antigen specificity was not determined for the clonally expanded peripheral T cells.

Source: CD4+ or CD8+ T cells sorted from blood, taken in a trial of the OX40 agonist ivuxolimab. The receptor comes from an adult with an advanced solid tumor such as melanoma, head and neck, liver or kidney cancer. Recombination joined TRBV19 with TRBJ1-5; no D segment can be confidently identified. CDR3 loop: CASSIESSNQPQHF. The sequenced DNA is TGTGCCAGTAGTATCGAGTCCAGCAATCAGCCCCAGCATTTT.